This TCR beta chain was profiled in a study of shared clonotypes between healthy human individuals. Produced via immunoSEQ multiplex PCR; TCRdb's table is partial and in-frame only. The data hold 950,000 to 1,100,000 clones, with around four fifths observed a single time. V was pared by 4 bases and J by 3 bases, with 7 bases of the junction left unmatched. Per the germline V gene, CDR1 is SGHDT and CDR2 is YYEEEE. This CDR3 comprises 16 residues. This TCR derives from a man aged 18 to 30 in good health. V is TRBV5-6 and J is TRBJ2-7, with 13 positions matching TRBD2. Sample: memory CD4+ T cells sorted from blood. Subset denoted: CD45RA-negative fraction. The CDR3 nucleotides are TGTGCCAGCAGCCCGCTAGGACTAGCGGGAGTCTACGAGCAGTACTTC. It codes for CASSPLGLAGVYEQYF.